This TCR beta chain emerged from a study of T-cell reconstitution after alpha-beta-depleted transplantation in children. Unique molecular identifiers were incorporated during preparation of the TCRbeta library. Using its own MiXCR run on the PCR reads, TCRdb lists one record per CDR3 protein. The sample has around 960,000 distinct CDR3 sequences; about 29% are singletons. The CDR3 covers 16 residues. From germline, CDR1 is LGHNA and CDR2 YSLEER. Trimming stripped 0 bases from V and 4 bases from J, with 12 bases between. Regarding the study as a whole: At around two months after transplant, the alpha-beta T cells were reportedly derived from several hundred expanded clones that came from non-depleted graft cells. The study traced high day-60 TCRbeta diversity in some patients to surviving recipient T cells and thymic progenitors. At the one-year point after transplant, T-cell counts and TCRbeta diversity were found to come mostly from T cells that had been newly produced.

Of note for this clonotype: Its antigen remains unknown.

The V gene is TRBV4-3, the J gene TRBJ2-2; tentatively, D is TRBD1 or TRBD2 (5 bases each). Sequenced here: PBMCs, mostly from graft donor cells, sampled 360 days after TCRalphabeta/CD19-depleted stem cell transplant. The receptor was isolated from a boy younger than two who had a stem cell transplant for SCID, so the T cells may come from the graft donor. Here the CDR3 DNA reads TGCGCCAGCAGCCAAGACCTTGCAGGGAGCACCGGGGAGCTGTTTTTT. This translates into CASSQDLAGSTGELFF.